This T cell receptor beta chain was profiled in a study of glioma-infiltrating T cells. About the study: Around 1 million peripheral T cells were targeted at about 4- to 11-fold coverage. General study findings and limits: Shared blood CDR3 signature motifs marked patients with low tissue-blood divergence.

The iRepertoire nested amplicon-rescue multiplex PCR amplified TCR alpha and beta CDR3s from RNA. TCRdb independently ran MiXCR on the multiplex PCR reads; one entry per CDR3 protein. The top ten clones hold about 12% of a sample with 300,000 to 450,000 distinct CDR3 sequences, 41% of them seen once. There are 14 residues in the CDR3. The germline V gene has CDR1 MGHRA and CDR2 YSYEKL. The V segment lost 3 bases and the J segment 8 bases; nucleotides outside the gene matches: 5. As for this clonotype: The antigen is unknown.

The rearrangement uses TRBV4-1 and TRBJ2-1, with 9 nucleotides matching TRBD2. Sequencing was carried out using glioma tissue, nonneoplastic brain tissue, or PBMCs (not recorded which). The receptor's source is a human donor with low-grade glioma or glioblastoma, undergoing nonglioma brain surgery, or in good health (not recorded which). CDR3 sequence: CASSQRLAVDEQFF. CDR3 bases: TGCGCCAGCAGCCAGAGACTAGCGGTGGATGAGCAGTTCTTC.